These T cell receptor beta chains were read from a single sample in a study of shared clonotypes between healthy human individuals. Clones were sequenced by immunoSEQ multiplex PCR, and TCRdb holds only the in-frame ones, with some missing. The sample has some 2 million clones, about 95% seen once. Sequenced input: naive CD8+ T cells sorted from blood. Receptor source: a young man in good health. Both conserved end residues are part of each CDR3. The order of the fields is J gene, clone size, D gene, V gene, CDR3 protein, CDR3 DNA. The D gene is left open where the match is weak. Clone size is not always given. Where it is, it says once, few, many or a class for expanded clones.

>TRBJ1-1|once|NA|TRBV4-3
CASSQDGVTEAFF
TGCGCCAGCAGCCAAGATGGGGTTACTGAAGCTTTCTTT
>TRBJ1-1|once|NA|TRBV30
CAWTFTGSTEAFF
TGTGCCTGGACCTTTACGGGGAGCACTGAAGCTTTCTTT
>TRBJ2-3|NA|NA|TRBV6-5
CASSYSGNTDTQYF
TGTGCCAGCAGTTACTCAGGAAACACAGATACGCAGTATTTT
>TRBJ2-7|NA|NA|TRBV6-6
CASSRVWDNSYEQYF
TGTGCCAGCAGTCGGGTATGGGATAACTCCTACGAGCAGTACTTC
>TRBJ1-6|NA|NA|TRBV27
CASSFGGLGAAPLHF
TGTGCCAGCAGCTTTGGGGGGCTTGGGGCAGCACCCCTCCACTTT
>TRBJ2-3|NA|TRBD2|TRBV7-9
CASRGTSGRAGTDTQYF
TGTGCCAGCCGCGGGACTAGCGGGAGGGCCGGCACAGATACGCAGTATTTT
>TRBJ2-1|NA|NA|TRBV27
CASSFWDNNEQFF
TGTGCCAGCAGTTTTTGGGACAACAATGAGCAGTTCTTC
>TRBJ2-2|NA|TRBD1|TRBV29-1
CSATGNDANTGELFF
TGCAGCGCGACAGGGAATGATGCGAACACCGGGGAGCTGTTTTTT
>TRBJ2-1|NA|NA|TRBV7-6
CASSLGLSNEQFF
TGTGCCAGCAGCTTAGGTCTCAGCAATGAGCAGTTCTTC
>TRBJ2-1|NA|NA|TRBV19
CASGGTAYNEQFF
TGTGCCAGCGGGGGGACAGCTTACAATGAGCAGTTCTTC
>TRBJ2-2|NA|TRBD1|TRBV10-3
CAISEPGQGAGELFF
TGTGCCATCAGTGAGCCAGGGCAGGGGGCCGGGGAGCTGTTTTTT
>TRBJ2-1|NA|NA|TRBV6-1
CASSELGTLHYNEQFF
TGTGCCAGCAGTGAACTGGGGACCTTACACTACAATGAGCAGTTCTTC
>TRBJ2-1|NA|NA|TRBV14
CASSLGVRSYNEQFF
TGTGCCAGCAGCTTGGGTGTCCGCTCCTACAATGAGCAGTTCTTC
>TRBJ2-3|NA|NA|TRBV11-2
CASSLGRGVTDTQYF
TGTGCCAGCAGCTTAGGCAGAGGGGTAACAGATACGCAGTATTTT
>TRBJ1-2|NA|NA|TRBV13
CASSLGVQGGYGYTF
TGTGCCAGCAGCTTAGGGGTCCAGGGAGGCTATGGCTACACCTTC
>TRBJ2-3|NA|TRBD1|TRBV7-9
CASSLEGGGTDTQYF
TGTGCCAGCAGCTTAGAAGGGGGCGGCACAGATACGCAGTATTTT
>TRBJ2-7|NA|NA|TRBV19
CASSPRLGYEQYF
TGTGCCAGTAGTCCTCGGTTAGGCTACGAGCAGTACTTC
>TRBJ2-3|NA|NA|TRBV7-9
CASSPPEGLTDTQYF
TGTGCCAGCAGCCCGCCGGAGGGGTTAACAGATACGCAGTATTTT
>TRBJ2-7|NA|TRBD1|TRBV6-5
CASSTGTGVYEQYF
TGTGCCAGCAGCACCGGGACAGGAGTTTACGAGCAGTACTTC
>TRBJ2-7|NA|NA|TRBV27
CASSASGTTSYEQYF
TGTGCCAGCAGCGCCTCCGGGACAACCTCCTACGAGCAGTACTTC
>TRBJ2-7|NA|TRBD2|TRBV27
CASSAGTSGNEQYF
TGTGCCAGCAGCGCCGGGACTAGCGGGAACGAGCAGTACTTC
>TRBJ2-1|NA|NA|TRBV19
CASSMGGSSYNEQFF
TGTGCCAGTAGTATGGGGGGAAGCTCCTACAATGAGCAGTTCTTC
>TRBJ1-6|few|NA|TRBV11-2
CASSLDKSDNSPLHF
TGTGCCAGCAGCTTAGATAAGTCAGATAATTCACCCCTCCACTTT
>TRBJ2-2|NA|TRBD1|TRBV6-1
CASSSRTGPGELFF
TGTGCCAGCAGTTCCCGGACAGGGCCCGGGGAGCTGTTTTTT
>TRBJ1-1|NA|NA|TRBV19
CASSMALNTEAFF
TGTGCCAGTAGTATGGCGCTGAACACTGAAGCTTTCTTT
>TRBJ2-1|NA|NA|TRBV11-2
CASSPRRGGDRSFF
TGTGCCAGCAGCCCACGACGGGGCGGGGATAGGAGCTTCTTC
>TRBJ2-7|few|NA|TRBV18
CASSPGGTYEQYF
TGTGCCAGCTCACCAGGCGGAACCTACGAGCAGTACTTC
>TRBJ2-5|NA|TRBD2|TRBV5-4
CASSSTPSGDVQETQYF
TGTGCCAGCAGCTCCACCCCTAGCGGGGACGTACAAGAGACCCAGTACTTC
>TRBJ2-7|NA|TRBD1|TRBV27
CASSPNPGQSTDYTYEQYF
TGTGCCAGCAGTCCTAACCCGGGACAGTCGACTGATTACACCTACGAGCAGTACTTC
>TRBJ2-5|NA|NA|TRBV15
CATSRDVGTRETQYF
TGTGCCACCAGCAGAGATGTAGGGACGAGAGAGACCCAGTACTTC
>TRBJ2-3|NA|TRBD1|TRBV6-5
CASTLGTASTDTQYF
TGTGCCAGCACCCTCGGGACAGCTAGCACAGATACGCAGTATTTT
>TRBJ2-5|NA|TRBD1|TRBV10-1
CASSHGTEYQETQYF
TGCGCCAGCAGCCACGGGACAGAGTACCAAGAGACCCAGTACTTC
>TRBJ2-2|NA|NA|TRBV5-6
CASSSDVKVGNTGELFF
TGTGCCAGCAGCAGTGACGTTAAGGTTGGGAACACCGGGGAGCTGTTTTTT
>TRBJ2-5|NA|TRBD2|TRBV7-9
CASSLGVLAGVQETQYF
TGTGCCAGCAGCTTAGGGGTCCTAGCGGGGGTGCAAGAGACCCAGTACTTC
>TRBJ2-2|NA|NA|TRBV2
CASNLLLGTGELFF
TGTGCCAGCAATTTACTTTTAGGAACCGGGGAGCTGTTTTTT
>TRBJ1-1|NA|NA|TRBV6-5
CASSYSDSSNTEAFF
TGTGCCAGCAGTTACTCGGATTCGTCGAACACTGAAGCTTTCTTT
>TRBJ2-1|once|NA|TRBV7-8
CASSLGLESYNEQFF
TGTGCCAGCAGCTTAGGACTAGAATCCTACAATGAGCAGTTCTTC
>TRBJ1-1|once|NA|TRBV28
CASSYGPGQMNTEAFF
TGTGCCAGCAGTTATGGCCCCGGACAGATGAACACTGAAGCTTTCTTT
>TRBJ2-3|NA|TRBD1|TRBV5-1
CASSLVWTGLISTDTQYF
TGCGCCAGCAGCTTGGTATGGACAGGGTTGATCAGCACAGATACGCAGTATTTT
>TRBJ2-7|NA|NA|TRBV13
CASSLTSPEQYF
TGTGCCAGCAGTTTAACCTCACCCGAGCAGTACTTC
>TRBJ2-7|once|TRBD2|TRBV29-1
CSVEIAGLYSYEQYF
TGCAGCGTTGAAATAGCGGGTTTATACTCCTACGAGCAGTACTTC
>TRBJ2-1|NA|NA|TRBV11-2
CASSFNSGTLNEQFF
TGTGCCAGCAGCTTTAACTCCGGGACTCTCAATGAGCAGTTCTTC
>TRBJ2-1|NA|NA|TRBV6-6
CASSYFVGNEQFF
TGTGCCAGCAGTTACTTCGTGGGAAATGAGCAGTTCTTC
>TRBJ1-1|once|TRBD1|TRBV27
CASRPGQGRNTEAFF
TGTGCCAGCCGACCGGGACAGGGGAGGAACACTGAAGCTTTCTTT
>TRBJ1-6|NA|NA|TRBV6-1
CASSDAQGGNSPLHF
TGTGCCAGCAGTGATGCACAGGGAGGAAATTCACCCCTCCACTTT
>TRBJ2-5|NA|NA|TRBV9
CASSVGGYGETQYF
TGTGCCAGCAGCGTAGGAGGGTACGGGGAGACCCAGTACTTC
>TRBJ2-3|NA|NA|TRBV5-6
CASSFGDTQYF
TGTGCCAGCAGCTTTGGAGATACGCAGTATTTT
>TRBJ2-2|NA|NA|TRBV29-1
CSVEDRGGLFF
TGCAGCGTTGAAGATCGAGGAGGGCTGTTTTTT
>TRBJ2-5|NA|NA|TRBV4-1
CASSQEGATQYF
TGCGCCAGCAGCCAAGAGGGGGCGACCCAGTACTTC
>TRBJ1-2|once|NA|TRBV19
CASSIDTENYGYTF
TGTGCCAGTAGTATCGATACAGAAAACTATGGCTACACCTTC
>TRBJ1-1|NA|TRBD1|TRBV12-5
CASGFLQGVITGEAFF
TGTGCTAGTGGTTTTCTACAGGGGGTCATAACGGGTGAAGCTTTCTTT
>TRBJ2-1|NA|TRBD2|TRBV9
CASSRPGTSSYNEQFF
TGTGCCAGCAGCCGTCCCGGGACTAGTAGCTACAATGAGCAGTTCTTC
>TRBJ1-2|NA|NA|TRBV28
CASSLRAEGIDYGYTF
TGTGCCAGCAGTTTGCGAGCGGAGGGAATAGACTATGGCTACACCTTC
>TRBJ2-7|NA|TRBD1|TRBV7-2
CASSVDRASYEQYF
TGTGCCAGCAGTGTAGACAGGGCCTCCTACGAGCAGTACTTC
>TRBJ2-1|NA|NA|TRBV6-5
CASSYQGIRAEEQFF
TGTGCCAGCAGTTATCAGGGCATTCGGGCGGAGGAGCAGTTCTTC
>TRBJ2-1|NA|NA|TRBV7-3
CASSEQGWPIESYNEQFF
TGTGCCAGCAGCGAACAGGGTTGGCCTATTGAATCCTACAATGAGCAGTTCTTC
>TRBJ2-1|NA|NA|TRBV27
CASSFNGVQDEQFF
TGTGCCAGCAGTTTTAATGGGGTGCAGGATGAGCAGTTCTTC
>TRBJ2-7|NA|NA|TRBV7-8
CASTLMGESYEQYF
TGTGCCAGCACCCTGATGGGGGAATCCTACGAGCAGTACTTC
>TRBJ2-5|NA|NA|TRBV10-3
CAISDGRESQETQYF
TGTGCCATCAGTGATGGCAGGGAATCTCAAGAGACCCAGTACTTC
>TRBJ1-1|NA|NA|TRBV4-1
CASSQGRGTEAFF
TGCGCCAGCAGCCAGGGTAGAGGTACTGAAGCTTTCTTT